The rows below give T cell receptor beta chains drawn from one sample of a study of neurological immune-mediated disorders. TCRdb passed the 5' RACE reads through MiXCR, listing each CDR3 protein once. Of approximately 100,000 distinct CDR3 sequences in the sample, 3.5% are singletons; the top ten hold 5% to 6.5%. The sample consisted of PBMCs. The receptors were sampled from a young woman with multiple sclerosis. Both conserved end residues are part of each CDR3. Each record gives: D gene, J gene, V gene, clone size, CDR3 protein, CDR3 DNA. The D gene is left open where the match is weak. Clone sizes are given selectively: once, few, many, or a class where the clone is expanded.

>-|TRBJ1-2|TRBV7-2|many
CASSLVSQGANYGYTF
TGTGCCAGCAGCTTGGTCAGTCAGGGTGCTAACTATGGCTACACCTTC
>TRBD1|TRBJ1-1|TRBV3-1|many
CASSPNSGTGGTEAFF
TGTGCCAGCAGCCCGAACTCCGGGACAGGGGGCACTGAAGCTTTCTTT
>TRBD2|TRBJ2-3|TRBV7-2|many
CASSFTWREESTDTQYF
TGTGCCAGCAGCTTTACTTGGCGGGAGGAAAGCACAGATACGCAGTATTTT
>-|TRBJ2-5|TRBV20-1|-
CSAQAQETQYF
TGCAGTGCCCAGGCCCAAGAGACCCAGTACTTC
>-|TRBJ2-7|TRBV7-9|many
CASSPDSLWDEQYF
TGTGCCAGCAGCCCCGACAGCCTCTGGGACGAGCAGTACTTC
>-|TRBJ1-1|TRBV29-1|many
CSVDRGSTEAFF
TGCAGCGTTGACCGAGGGAGCACTGAAGCTTTCTTT
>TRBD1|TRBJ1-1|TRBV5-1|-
CASSLAGWDSQYTEAFF
TGCGCCAGCAGCTTGGCCGGGTGGGACAGCCAGTACACTGAAGCTTTCTTT
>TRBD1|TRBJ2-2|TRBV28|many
CASSQGQVTGELFF
TGTGCCAGCAGCCAAGGACAGGTCACCGGGGAGCTGTTTTTT
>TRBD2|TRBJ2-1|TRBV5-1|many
CASSLMGSGSSEQFF
TGCGCCAGCAGCTTGATGGGTAGCGGGAGTAGTGAGCAGTTCTTC
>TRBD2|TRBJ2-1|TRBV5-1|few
CASSSLGLAGGNEQFF
TGCGCCAGCAGCTCCCTCGGACTAGCGGGCGGGAATGAGCAGTTCTTC
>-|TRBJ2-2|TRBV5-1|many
CASSAGSVNTGELFF
TGCGCCAGCAGCGCAGGAAGTGTTAACACCGGGGAGCTGTTTTTT
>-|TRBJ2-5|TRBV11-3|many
CASSLDRGGRETQYF
TGTGCCAGCAGCTTAGATCGAGGAGGGAGAGAGACCCAGTACTTC
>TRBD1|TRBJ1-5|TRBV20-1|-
CSAKGAQDQPQHF
TGCAGTGCTAAGGGGGCGCAGGATCAGCCCCAGCATTTT
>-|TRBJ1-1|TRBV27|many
CASSLRATTEAFF
TGTGCCAGCAGTTTACGGGCCACCACTGAAGCTTTCTTT
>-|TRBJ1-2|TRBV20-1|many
CSARGENYGYTF
TGCAGTGCTAGAGGGGAAAACTATGGCTACACCTTC
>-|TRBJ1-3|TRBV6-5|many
CASTISEGSGNTIYF
TGTGCCAGCACCATCTCAGAAGGCTCTGGAAACACCATATATTTT
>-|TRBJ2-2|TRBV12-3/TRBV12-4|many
CASSDLAHFTGELFF
TGTGCCAGCAGTGATTTAGCCCATTTCACCGGGGAGCTGTTTTTT
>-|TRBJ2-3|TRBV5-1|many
CASSESTDTQYF
TGCGCCAGCAGCGAAAGCACAGATACGCAGTATTTT
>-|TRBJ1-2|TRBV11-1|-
CASSPTDNYGYTF
TGTGCCAGCAGCCCGACGGATAACTATGGCTACACCTTC
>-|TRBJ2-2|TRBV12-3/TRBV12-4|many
CASSLGQGELFF
TGTGCCAGCAGTTTAGGGCAAGGGGAGCTGTTTTTT
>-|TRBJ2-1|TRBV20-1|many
CSAPLHEQFF
TGCAGTGCCCCCCTTCATGAGCAGTTCTTC
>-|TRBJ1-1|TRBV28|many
CASSGSGELNTEAFF
TGTGCCAGCAGTGGTTCCGGGGAACTGAACACTGAAGCTTTCTTT
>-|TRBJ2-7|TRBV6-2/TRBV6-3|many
CASSYFRVTSYEQYF
TGTGCCAGCAGTTACTTTCGGGTCACATCCTACGAGCAGTACTTC
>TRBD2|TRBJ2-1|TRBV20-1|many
CSARALGAGGLGEQFF
TGCAGTGCTAGAGCGCTAGGGGCGGGAGGGCTCGGTGAGCAGTTCTTC
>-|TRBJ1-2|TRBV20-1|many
CSARGTGIYGYTF
TGCAGTGCAAGGGGAACCGGAATCTATGGCTACACCTTC
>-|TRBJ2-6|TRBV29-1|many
CSVLEGAGANVLTF
TGCAGCGTCCTCGAGGGAGCAGGGGCCAACGTCCTGACTTTC
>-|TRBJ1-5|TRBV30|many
CAWSPRDKLRQPQHF
TGTGCCTGGAGTCCCAGGGACAAATTGCGACAGCCCCAGCATTTT